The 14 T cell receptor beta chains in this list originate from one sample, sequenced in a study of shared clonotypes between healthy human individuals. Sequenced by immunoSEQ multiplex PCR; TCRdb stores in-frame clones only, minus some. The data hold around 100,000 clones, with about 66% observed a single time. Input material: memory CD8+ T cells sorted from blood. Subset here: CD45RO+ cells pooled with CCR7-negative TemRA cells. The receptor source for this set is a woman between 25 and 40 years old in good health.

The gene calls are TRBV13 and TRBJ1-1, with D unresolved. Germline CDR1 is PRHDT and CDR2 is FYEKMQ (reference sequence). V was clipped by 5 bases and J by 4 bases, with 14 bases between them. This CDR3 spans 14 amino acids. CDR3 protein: CASSAWAEGTEAFF. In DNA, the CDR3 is TGTGCCAGCAGCGCATGGGCGGAGGGCACTGAAGCTTTCTTT.

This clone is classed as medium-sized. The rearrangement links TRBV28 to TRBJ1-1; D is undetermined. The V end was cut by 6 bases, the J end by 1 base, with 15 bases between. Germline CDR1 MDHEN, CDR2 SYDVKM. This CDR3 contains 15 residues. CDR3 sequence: CASRPKTSGNTEAFF. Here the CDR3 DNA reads TGTGCCAGCAGACCGAAAACGTCCGGGAACACTGAAGCTTTCTTT.

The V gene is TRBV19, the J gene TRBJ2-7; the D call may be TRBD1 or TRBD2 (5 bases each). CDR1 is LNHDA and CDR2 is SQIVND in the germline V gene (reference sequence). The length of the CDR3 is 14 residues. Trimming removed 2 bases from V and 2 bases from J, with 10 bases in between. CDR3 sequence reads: CASSIRDEAYEQYF. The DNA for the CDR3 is TGTGCCAGTAGTATAAGGGACGAAGCCTACGAGCAGTACTTC.

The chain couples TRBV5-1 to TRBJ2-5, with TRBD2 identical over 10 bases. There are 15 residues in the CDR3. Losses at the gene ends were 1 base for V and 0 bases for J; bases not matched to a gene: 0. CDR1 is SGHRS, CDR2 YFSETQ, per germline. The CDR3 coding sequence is TGCGCCAGCAGCTTGACTAGCGGGAACCAAGAGACCCAGTACTTC. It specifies CASSLTSGNQETQYF.

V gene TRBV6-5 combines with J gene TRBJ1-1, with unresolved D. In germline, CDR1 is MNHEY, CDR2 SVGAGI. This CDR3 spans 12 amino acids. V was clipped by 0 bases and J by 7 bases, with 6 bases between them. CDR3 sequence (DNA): TGTGCCAGCAGTTACTCGAGACATGAAGCTTTCTTT. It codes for CASSYSRHEAFF.

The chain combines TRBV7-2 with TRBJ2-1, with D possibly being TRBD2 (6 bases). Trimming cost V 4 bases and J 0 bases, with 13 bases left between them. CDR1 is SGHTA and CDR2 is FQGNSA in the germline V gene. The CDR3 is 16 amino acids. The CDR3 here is CASSSRGGVSYNEQFF. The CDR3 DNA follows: TGTGCCAGCAGCTCCCGGGGCGGGGTCTCCTACAATGAGCAGTTCTTC.

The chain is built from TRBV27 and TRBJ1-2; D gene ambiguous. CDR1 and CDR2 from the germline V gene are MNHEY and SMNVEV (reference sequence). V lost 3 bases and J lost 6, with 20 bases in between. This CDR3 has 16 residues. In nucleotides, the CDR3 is TGTGCCAGCAGTTTCCGGCGCGACGCTACCGAGAATGGCTACACCTTC. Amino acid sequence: CASSFRRDATENGYTF.

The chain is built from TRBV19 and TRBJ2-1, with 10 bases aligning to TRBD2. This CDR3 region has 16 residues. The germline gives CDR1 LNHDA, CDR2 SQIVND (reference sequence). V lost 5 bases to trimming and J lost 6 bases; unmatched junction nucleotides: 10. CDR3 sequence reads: CASSDRLASGSNEQFF. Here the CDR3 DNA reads TGTGCCAGTAGTGACCGCCTGGCTAGCGGGAGCAATGAGCAGTTCTTC.

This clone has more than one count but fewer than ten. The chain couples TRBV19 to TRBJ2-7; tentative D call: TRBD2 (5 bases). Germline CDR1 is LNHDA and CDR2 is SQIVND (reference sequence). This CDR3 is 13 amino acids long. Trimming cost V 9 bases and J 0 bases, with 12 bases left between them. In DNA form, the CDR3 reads TGTGCCAGGCTAGCAATTAGCTCCTACGAGCAGTACTTC. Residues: CARLAISSYEQYF.

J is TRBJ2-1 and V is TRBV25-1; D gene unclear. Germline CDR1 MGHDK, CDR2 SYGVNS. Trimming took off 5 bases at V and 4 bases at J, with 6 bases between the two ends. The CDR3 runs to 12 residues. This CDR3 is CASSRDYNEQFF. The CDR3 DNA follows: TGTGCCAGCAGTAGAGATTACAATGAGCAGTTCTTC. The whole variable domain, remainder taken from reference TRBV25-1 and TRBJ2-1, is EADIYQTPRYLVIGTGKKITLECSQTMGHDKMYWYQQDPGMELHLIHYSYGVNSTEKGDLSSESTVSRIRTEHFPLTLESARPSHTSQYLCASSRDYNEQFFGPGTRLTVL.

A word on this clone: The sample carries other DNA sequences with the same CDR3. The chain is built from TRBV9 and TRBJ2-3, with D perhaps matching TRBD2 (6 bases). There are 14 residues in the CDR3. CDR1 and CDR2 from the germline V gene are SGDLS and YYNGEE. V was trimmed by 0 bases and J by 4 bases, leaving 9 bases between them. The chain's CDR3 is CASSVAGASDTQYF. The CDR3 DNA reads TGTGCCAGCAGCGTAGCGGGAGCTTCAGATACGCAGTATTTT.

CDR3 sequence: CASSWRSAPSSYNEQFF. CDR3 nucleotides: TGTGCCAGCAGCTGGCGGAGCGCCCCTAGCTCCTACAATGAGCAGTTCTTC. The rearrangement joins TRBV5-4 to TRBJ2-1; D is unresolved. V was pared by 3 bases and J by 0 bases, with 16 bases between. The CDR3 totals 17 residues. Germline V CDR1 and CDR2: SGHNT, YYREEE (reference sequence).

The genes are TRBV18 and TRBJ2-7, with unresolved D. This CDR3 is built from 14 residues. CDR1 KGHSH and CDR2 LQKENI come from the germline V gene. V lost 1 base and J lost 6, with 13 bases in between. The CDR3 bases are TGTGCCAGCTCACCACGTCTAGTCGCTCGCGAGCAGTACTTC. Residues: CASSPRLVAREQYF.

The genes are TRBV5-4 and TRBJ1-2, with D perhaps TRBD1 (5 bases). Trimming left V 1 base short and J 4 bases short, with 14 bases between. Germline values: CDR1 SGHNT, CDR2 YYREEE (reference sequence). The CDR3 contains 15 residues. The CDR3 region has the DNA TGTGCCAGCAGCTTGAGGGCTGCGCAGGGCTATGGCTACACCTTC. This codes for CASSLRAAQGYGYTF.